Presented here are 20 T cell receptor beta chains from one specimen sequenced in a study of blood T cell repertoires in COVID-19. TCRdb keeps only in-frame clones here, not all; method: immunoSEQ multiplex PCR. The repertoire consists of over 130,000 clones, with roughly 85% occurring once and the leading ten covering 2.5% to 3.5%. The specimen sequenced was peripheral blood. The receptors derive from a man aged 50-59 years with acute or convalescent COVID-19.

V usage is TRBV5-1 and J usage is TRBJ2-7; 11 bases map to TRBD1. The J segment lost 3 bases and the V segment lost 4 bases, leaving 3 bases of the junction unmatched. Germline-derived CDR1 and CDR2 are SGHRS and YFSETQ. The CDR3 contains 14 residues. The CDR3 sequence is CASSPGQGGYEQYF. CDR3 DNA sequence: TGCGCCAGCAGCCCGGGACAGGGGGGCTACGAGCAGTACTTC. Looking up the rest from reference TRBV5-1 and TRBJ2-7 gives the full variable domain: KAGVTQTPRYLIKTRGQQVTLSCSPISGHRSVSWYQQTPGQGLQFLFEYFSETQRNKGNFPGRFSGRQFSNSRSEMNVSTLELGDSALYLCASSPGQGGYEQYFGPGTRLTVT.

V and J are TRBV4-1 and TRBJ2-7; D possibly corresponds to TRBD1 (5 bases). V lost 2 bases and J 3 bases, leaving 11 bases between the germline ends. The germline V gene has CDR1 MGHRA and CDR2 YSYEKL. The CDR3 is made up of 14 amino acids. In nucleotides, the CDR3 is TGCGCCAGCAGCCAACTACAGGTGAACTACGAGCAGTACTTC. This codes for CASSQLQVNYEQYF.

This CDR3 reads CASSLLTGRSYEQYF. CDR3 DNA sequence: TGTGCCAGCAGCTTACTGACAGGCCGCTCCTACGAGCAGTACTTC. V is TRBV11-2 and J is TRBJ2-7; maybe TRBD1 (6 bases). The CDR3 sequence is 15 residues long. Germline V gene sequence: CDR1 SGHAT, CDR2 FQNNGV. Trimming stripped 2 bases from V and 0 bases from J, with 11 bases between.

This clone came up once. V usage is TRBV12-3 or TRBV12-4 and J usage is TRBJ1-2; D is undetermined. Trimming stripped 3 bases from V and 2 bases from J, with 4 bases between. The CDR3 totals 12 residues. CDR3 coding DNA: TGTGCCAGCAGTTTGGAGAACTATGGCTACACCTTC. As protein: CASSLENYGYTF.

The CDR3 nucleotides read TGTGCCAGCAGCTCGCAGCCATCGGGTCTGGGTTCACCCCTCCACTTT. Translating it yields CASSSQPSGLGSPLHF. This chain links TRBV7-3 with TRBJ1-6; D remains ambiguous. Trimming pared 4 bases from V and 9 bases from J, leaving 19 bases between. The CDR3 spans 16 residues. Germline V gene data show CDR1 as SGHTA and CDR2 as FQGTGA.

This clone has just one count. This rearrangement joins TRBV7-6 to TRBJ2-7; 13 nucleotides align to TRBD2. Germline loops: CDR1 SGHVS, CDR2 FNYEAQ. CDR3 length equals 15 residues. The V and J ends lost 5 bases and 7 bases, in that order; junction bases with no gene match: 8. Here the CDR3 reads CASSPRGLAGREQYF. The DNA for the CDR3 is TGTGCCAGCAGCCCGAGGGGACTAGCGGGACGGGAGCAGTACTTC. The entire variable domain, with the rest obtained from reference TRBV7-6 and TRBJ2-7, is as follows: GAGVSQSPRYKVTKRGQDVALRCDPISGHVSLYWYRQALGQGPEFLTYFNYEAQQDKSGLPNDRFSAERPEGSISTLTIQRTEQRDSAMYRCASSPRGLAGREQYFGPGTRLTVT.

As for this clone: Other DNA sequences in this sample translate to the same CDR3. The rearrangement joins TRBV19 to TRBJ2-5; 9 bases map to TRBD2. The CDR3 runs to 19 residues. CDR1 and CDR2 from the germline V gene are LNHDA and SQIVND (reference sequence). Losses at the gene ends were 5 bases for V and 0 bases for J; bases not matched to a gene: 16. The CDR3 spells CASSQIAGGNGGYQETQYF. In DNA, the CDR3 is TGTGCCAGTAGTCAAATCGCGGGGGGGAATGGGGGGTACCAAGAGACCCAGTACTTC.

The gene calls are TRBV13 and TRBJ1-6; D perhaps matches TRBD1 (6 bases). Between the trimmed V and J ends, which lost 0 bases and 8 bases, there was a span of 11 bases. The CDR3 has 15 residues. Germline CDR1 and CDR2: PRHDT and FYEKMQ (reference sequence). The DNA for the CDR3 is TGTGCCAGCAGCTTAGGGGACAGACCCTATTCACCCCTCCACTTT. This sequence encodes CASSLGDRPYSPLHF.

The J gene is TRBJ1-2, the V gene TRBV9, with 9 bases lining up with TRBD1. The germline V gene has CDR1 SGDLS and CDR2 YYNGEE. This CDR3 has 17 residues. J was trimmed by 7 bases and V by 2 bases; bases with no gene match: 15. The CDR3, as DNA: TGTGCCAGCAGCGTCCTCGGACGGGACAGGGACCTATCTGGCTACACCTTC. Protein sequence: CASSVLGRDRDLSGYTF.

The V gene is TRBV5-4, the J gene TRBJ2-1; TRBD2 agrees at 8 bases. Germline-derived CDR1 and CDR2 are SGHNT and YYREEE (reference sequence). The CDR3 spans 16 residues. V lost 0 bases, J lost 1 base, and 3 bases stayed unmatched. CDR3 nucleotide sequence: TGTGCCAGCAGCTTGGCCGAGCGGGAGTCCTACAATGAGCAGTTCTTC. It specifies CASSLAERESYNEQFF.

This clone has only one observation. This chain joins TRBV6-5 and TRBJ1-3; D remains ambiguous. The CDR3 has 16 amino acids. Germline CDR1 and CDR2: MNHEY and SVGAGI. Trimming cost V 0 bases and J 0 bases, with 9 bases left between them. CDR3 protein: CASSYSLGSSGNTIYF. The DNA for the CDR3 is TGTGCCAGCAGTTACTCTTTAGGGAGCTCTGGAAACACCATATATTTT.

V gene TRBV15 combines with J gene TRBJ1-5; TRBD1 matches 11 bases. The CDR3 has 17 residues. J was trimmed by 1 base and V by 2 bases; bases with no gene match: 4. Germline V gene lookup returns CDR1 LNHNV and CDR2 YYDKDF (reference sequence). The chain's CDR3 is CATSRTDRGPSNQPQHF. The CDR3 DNA is TGTGCCACCAGCAGAACGGACAGGGGGCCAAGCAATCAGCCCCAGCATTTT.

V usage is TRBV12-5 and J usage is TRBJ1-2; TRBD1 matches 8 bases. The CDR3 is 16 amino acids. The germline V gene has CDR1 LGHNT and CDR2 FRNRAP. V shed 5 bases, J shed 4 bases, and the junction held 12 bases outside the gene matches. This CDR3 is CASGPTRTGNGYGYTF. As DNA, the CDR3 is TGTGCTAGTGGTCCGACGCGGACAGGGAACGGCTATGGCTACACCTTC.

This chain joins TRBV27 and TRBJ1-5, with D maybe TRBD1 (5 bases). The germline CDR1 and CDR2 sequences are MNHEY and SMNVEV (reference sequence). Trimming took 1 base from V and 7 from J, leaving 14 bases between them. The length of the CDR3 is 15 residues. The CDR3 DNA reads TGTGCCAGCAGTTTATTGGGGGGGATGAGACAGCCCCAGCATTTT. It codes for CASSLLGGMRQPQHF.

The V gene is TRBV5-6, the J gene TRBJ2-5, with D perhaps TRBD1 (6 bases). CDR3 length equals 15 residues. Germline values: CDR1 SGHDT, CDR2 YYEEEE. V was pared by 1 base and J by 2 bases, with 12 bases between. CDR3 DNA: TGTGCCAGCAGCTTGAAGTTGGACAGTCAAGAGACCCAGTACTTC. Its protein is CASSLKLDSQETQYF. The complete variable domain, with remaining parts taken from reference TRBV5-6 and TRBJ2-5, reads DAGVTQSPTHLIKTRGQQVTLRCSPKSGHDTVSWYQQALGQGPQFIFQYYEEEERQRGNFPDRFSGHQFPNYSSELNVNALLLGDSALYLCASSLKLDSQETQYFGPGTRLLVL.

This rearrangement joins TRBV21-1 to TRBJ1-4; TRBD1, the table's D call, lacks a check against the DNA. TRBV21-1 is designated a pseudogene. The CDR3 spans 17 residues. The CDR3 loop is CASRRERDRATNEKLFF. The CDR3 region has the DNA TGTGCCAGCAGGCGCGAAAGGGACAGAGCAACTAATGAAAAACTGTTTTTT.

This rearrangement joins TRBV11-2 to TRBJ2-3, with 14 bases identical to TRBD2. Germline assignment: CDR1 SGHAT and CDR2 FQNNGV. There are 15 residues in the CDR3. V was pared by 4 bases and J by 5 bases, with 2 bases of the junction left unmatched. CDR3 sequence: CASSYGTSGGDTQYF. The CDR3 bases are TGTGCCAGCAGCTACGGGACTAGCGGGGGAGATACGCAGTATTTT.

This chain joins TRBV7-9 and TRBJ2-1, with D possibly matching TRBD1 (6 bases). Deletions cut 5 bases from V and 0 bases from J, with 11 bases between. The CDR3 runs to 15 residues. Germline V CDR1 and CDR2: SEHNR, FQNEAQ (reference sequence). CDR3 in DNA: TGTGCCAGCAGCCTCTGGACAGACTCCTACAATGAGCAGTTCTTC. It yields the protein CASSLWTDSYNEQFF.

The genes are TRBV6-6 and TRBJ2-7, with a weak D call TRBD2 (5 bases). The CDR3 runs to 15 residues. The germline V gene has CDR1 MNHNY and CDR2 SVGAGI (reference sequence). Deletions cut 10 bases from V and 3 bases from J, with 22 bases between. CDR3 sequence reads: CAITAGLLEDYEQYF. As DNA, the CDR3 is TGTGCCATCACCGCCGGACTCCTCGAGGACTACGAGCAGTACTTC.

V is TRBV10-3 and J is TRBJ1-4; maybe TRBD1 (5 bases). V lost 2 bases to trimming and J lost 6 bases, with 7 bases between them. CDR3 size: 13 residues. CDR1 is ENHRY and CDR2 is SYGVKD in the germline V gene. The CDR3 sequence: CAISEGADEKLFF. Here the CDR3 DNA reads TGTGCCATCAGTGAGGGGGCGGATGAAAAACTGTTTTTT.